These 19 T cell receptor beta chains were sequenced from one sample in a study of a mutant IDH1 vaccine in newly diagnosed glioma (dated by TCRdb to the early 2020s). This sample's time point label indicates: baseline, week 1 (first vaccination visit). In the paper's terms, the treatment or condition label means: pre-vaccination baseline after standard-of-care therapy. To prepare the library, the immunoSEQ multiplex PCR assay was applied. TCRdb obtained this table from immuneACCESS and retained in-frame rearrangements with V and J assigned. These tables miss some clones; where compared with another copy, unresolved V genes account for less than half of the shortfall, and the remainder is unexplained. A total of 35,000 to 40,000 clones appear in this sample, roughly 78% of them only once. Roughly 9.1% of the sample comes from the top ten. Source: PBMCs, taken from a glioma patient treated with radiotherapy, temozolomide or both. The receptors here all came from a man between 35 and 55 years old with glioma. Some clones in this sample may be carry-over from other donors' samples.

The J gene is TRBJ1-1, the V gene TRBV15; D is unresolved. The length of the CDR3 is 17 residues. Germline lookup yields CDR1 LNHNV and CDR2 YYDKDF (reference sequence). Trimming cost V 4 bases and J 4 bases, with 22 bases left between them. CDR3 in DNA: TGTGCCACCAGCAAGGGTATTAGTGGACGGCTGAGCACTGAAGCTTTCTTT. As protein: CATSKGISGRLSTEAFF.

This clone has just one count. The V call is TRBV4-2, the J call TRBJ1-6; D ambiguous. V was trimmed by 0 bases and J by 4 bases, leaving 13 bases between them. The CDR3 consists of 17 residues. From germline, CDR1 is LGHNA and CDR2 YNFKEQ. The DNA of the CDR3 is TGTGCCAGCAGCCAAGAAAAAAGCAGCCCTTATAATTCACCCCTCCACTTT. Protein: CASSQEKSSPYNSPLHF.

This chain joins TRBV27 and TRBJ1-1; D gene uncertain. Trimming cost V 4 bases and J 8 bases, with 17 bases left between them. Germline V gene lookup returns CDR1 MNHEY and CDR2 SMNVEV (reference sequence). The CDR3 sequence is 14 residues long. CDR3: CASSSDVQVGEAFF. The CDR3 bases are TGTGCCAGCAGTTCGGACGTTCAGGTCGGAGAAGCTTTCTTT.

The chain carries TRBV5-6 and TRBJ2-2, with 9 bases matching TRBD1. CDR3 length: 14 amino acids. The junction had 3 bases not matched to a gene; V was cut back by 1 base and J by 8 bases. Germline values: CDR1 SGHDT, CDR2 YYEEEE. CDR3 sequence reads: CASSLTGGAGELFF. The DNA of the CDR3 is TGTGCCAGCAGCTTGACAGGGGGCGCGGGGGAGCTGTTTTTT.

This chain links TRBV18 with TRBJ1-2; D is perhaps TRBD1 (5 bases). CDR1 and CDR2 (germline): KGHSH, LQKENI. V gave up 2 bases and J gave up 3 bases, with 10 bases separating them. CDR3 length equals 14 residues. CDR3 nucleotides: TGTGCCAGCTCACCAGGGTCAGGGTACTATGGCTACACCTTC. Its protein product is CASSPGSGYYGYTF. The variable domain in full, completed from reference TRBV18 and TRBJ1-2, reads NAGVMQNPRHLVRRRGQEARLRCSPMKGHSHVYWYRQLPEEGLKFMVYLQKENIIDESGMPKERFSAEFPKEGPSILRIQQVVRGDSAAYFCASSPGSGYYGYTFGSGTRLTVV.

The genes are TRBV6-6 and TRBJ1-5, with D tentatively TRBD1 (5 bases). Germline CDR1 is MNHNY and CDR2 is SVGAGI (reference sequence). Trimming removed 2 bases at V and 6 bases at J, with 14 bases between. The CDR3 is 15 residues long. CDR3 sequence reads: CASSYISQGGQPQHF. As DNA, the CDR3 is TGTGCCAGCAGTTACATCTCTCAGGGTGGTCAGCCCCAGCATTTT.

The chain links TRBV7-9 to TRBJ2-5; D might be TRBD2 (5 bases). Per the germline V gene, CDR1 is SEHNR and CDR2 is FQNEAQ (reference sequence). This CDR3 comprises 15 residues. V was trimmed by 0 bases and J by 2 bases, leaving 10 bases between them. CDR3 coding DNA: TGTGCCAGCAGCTTAGCTCGGGGTAGACAAGAGACCCAGTACTTC. Its translation is CASSLARGRQETQYF.

The V call is TRBV18, the J call TRBJ2-3; 10 bases match TRBD2. After removal of 4 bases from V and 4 bases from J, the junction contained 5 bases not matched to a gene. This CDR3 is 15 amino acids long. The germline V gene has CDR1 KGHSH and CDR2 LQKENI. For the CDR3, the DNA is TGTGCCAGCTCACTAGGGCTAGCGGGGGCAGATACGCAGTATTTT. It is translated as CASSLGLAGADTQYF.

The V gene is TRBV6-1, the J gene TRBJ2-1; 7 bases map to TRBD1. This CDR3 has 12 amino acids. Germline trimming cut 7 bases from V and 10 bases from J; bases unmatched to any gene: 7. CDR1 and CDR2 from the germline V gene are MNHNS and SASEGT. CDR3 DNA sequence: TGTGCCAGCAACGAAGGGGGCTGGGAGCAGTTCTTC. This translates into CASNEGGWEQFF.

This clone appeared a few times. The CDR3 nucleotides read TGTGCCAGCAGTGAAGCAGCAGGGGTCGGGGCCAACGTCCTGACTTTC. This sequence encodes CASSEAAGVGANVLTF. The chain couples TRBV6-1 to TRBJ2-6, with D tentatively TRBD1 (6 bases). Deletions cut 0 bases from V and 4 bases from J, with 10 bases between. In germline, CDR1 is MNHNS, CDR2 SASEGT. The length of the CDR3 is 16 residues.

The chain employs TRBV5-1 and TRBJ2-1; D is unresolved. The V end was cut by 0 bases, the J end by 5 bases, with 6 bases between. This CDR3 is 13 amino acids long. Germline CDR1 and CDR2: SGHRS and YFSETQ. The CDR3 sequence is CASSLVGNNEQFF. The CDR3 region has the DNA TGCGCCAGCAGCTTGGTCGGAAACAATGAGCAGTTCTTC.

This clone has a handful of counts. J is TRBJ2-7 and V is TRBV7-9, with D perhaps assigned TRBD1 or TRBD2 (5 bases each). Germline CDR1 reads SEHNR; CDR2 reads FQNEAQ (reference sequence). This CDR3 is built from 14 residues. Trimming took 6 bases from V and 6 from J, leaving 18 bases between them. Here the CDR3 DNA reads TGTGCCAGCAGTAACGAGGGGAGTAGGGGCGAGCAGTACTTC. This gives the protein CASSNEGSRGEQYF.

V is TRBV10-3 and J is TRBJ1-1; D possibly corresponds to TRBD1 (5 bases). Germline CDR1 and CDR2: ENHRY and SYGVKD. The V and J ends lost 3 bases and 2 bases respectively, with 10 bases between them. The CDR3 is 14 amino acids. The CDR3: CAISDRTFNTEAFF. The CDR3, as DNA: TGTGCCATCAGTGACCGGACATTTAACACTGAAGCTTTCTTT.

This clone was seen once. V gene TRBV15 combines with J gene TRBJ1-1, with unresolved D. With 2 bases removed from V and 2 bases from J, the gap between germline ends came to 12 bases. The CDR3 covers 15 residues. Germline assignment: CDR1 LNHNV and CDR2 YYDKDF (reference sequence). CDR3 amino acids: CATSRNPAANTEAFF. The CDR3 region has the DNA TGTGCCACCAGCAGAAACCCCGCAGCTAACACTGAAGCTTTCTTT. Full variable domain (missing parts from reference TRBV15 and TRBJ1-1): DAMVIQNPRYQVTQFGKPVTLSCSQTLNHNVMYWYQQKSSQAPKLLFHYYDKDFNNEADTPDNFQSRRPNTSFCFLDIRSPGLGDTAMYLCATSRNPAANTEAFFGQGTRLTVV.

The chain is built from TRBV5-6 and TRBJ2-1; no firm D call. The germline gives CDR1 SGHDT, CDR2 YYEEEE. The CDR3 length is 12 residues. The V end lost 0 bases, the J end lost 9 bases, and 7 bases lay between the germline ends. As DNA, the CDR3 is TGTGCCAGCAGCTTGGCCGGCGGTGAGCAGTTCTTC. Translating it yields CASSLAGGEQFF. The variable domain in full, with the rest retrieved from reference TRBV5-6 and TRBJ2-1, is DAGVTQSPTHLIKTRGQQVTLRCSPKSGHDTVSWYQQALGQGPQFIFQYYEEEERQRGNFPDRFSGHQFPNYSSELNVNALLLGDSALYLCASSLAGGEQFFGPGTRLTVL.

The V and J genes are TRBV5-4 and TRBJ2-7, with a tentative D call TRBD2 (6 bases). Germline CDR1 and CDR2: SGHNT and YYREEE (reference sequence). Trimming removed 0 bases at V and 3 bases at J, with 10 bases between. The CDR3 length is 14 residues. This chain's CDR3 is CASSLDGGHYEQYF. The CDR3 DNA reads as TGTGCCAGCAGCTTGGACGGAGGGCACTACGAGCAGTACTTC.

V gene TRBV13 combines with J gene TRBJ1-3, with D uncertain. Trimming pared 7 bases from V and 4 bases from J, leaving 11 bases between. CDR1 and CDR2 (germline): PRHDT, FYEKMQ (reference sequence). This CDR3 region has 13 residues. The CDR3 region has the DNA TGTGCCAGCACCCCCCCCCGGGGAAACACCATATATTTT. Its protein product is CASTPPRGNTIYF.

This rearrangement joins TRBV5-1 to TRBJ1-2, with D possibly matching TRBD1 (6 bases). V was cut by 4 bases and J by 8 bases, with 12 bases left in between. Germline lookup yields CDR1 SGHRS and CDR2 YFSETQ. This CDR3 is built from 12 residues. The DNA for the CDR3 is TGCGCCAGCAGCATGACAGGTCGCGGCTACACCTTC. It specifies CASSMTGRGYTF. The full variable domain, in which reference TRBV5-1 and TRBJ1-2 provide the parts outside the CDR3, is KAGVTQTPRYLIKTRGQQVTLSCSPISGHRSVSWYQQTPGQGLQFLFEYFSETQRNKGNFPGRFSGRQFSNSRSEMNVSTLELGDSALYLCASSMTGRGYTFGSGTRLTVV.

This clone came up a few times. V gene TRBV10-2 combines with J gene TRBJ2-7, with 8 bases fitting TRBD1. The CDR3 is 15 residues long. V trimming: 2 bases; J trimming: 3 bases; junction bases outside the gene matches: 6. Germline values: CDR1 WSHSY, CDR2 SAAADI. The CDR3 region is CASSESGRGHYEQYF. CDR3 in DNA: TGCGCCAGCAGTGAGAGTGGCAGGGGGCACTACGAGCAGTACTTC.